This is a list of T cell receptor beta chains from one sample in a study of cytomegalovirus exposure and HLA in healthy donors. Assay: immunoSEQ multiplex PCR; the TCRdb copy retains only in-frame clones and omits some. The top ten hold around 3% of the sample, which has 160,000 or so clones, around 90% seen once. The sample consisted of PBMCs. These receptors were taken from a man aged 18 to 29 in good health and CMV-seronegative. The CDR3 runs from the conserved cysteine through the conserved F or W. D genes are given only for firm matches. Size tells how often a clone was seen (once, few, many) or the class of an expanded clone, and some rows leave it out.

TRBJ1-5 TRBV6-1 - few TGTGCCAGCAGTGAATGGGGGGACAGCAATCAGCCCCAGCATTTT CASSEWGDSNQPQHF
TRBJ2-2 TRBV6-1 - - TGTGCCAGCAGTGACAGCGGGTACACCGGGGAGCTGTTTTTT CASSDSGYTGELFF
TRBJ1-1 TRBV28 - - TGTGCCAGCAGTACTTCTAGTCCGGCGATTGAAGCTTTCTTT CASSTSSPAIEAFF
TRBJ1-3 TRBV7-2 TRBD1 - TGTGCCAGCAGCTTAGTTTTAGGGGGCTACTCTGGAAACACCATATATTTT CASSLVLGGYSGNTIYF
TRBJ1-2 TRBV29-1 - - TGCAGCGTTGATAGGTCAGGGGAAGGAGGCTACACCTTC CSVDRSGEGGYTF
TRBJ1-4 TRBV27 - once TGTGCCAGCAGTTTAGCGAGGGCTAATGAAAAACTGTTTTTT CASSLARANEKLFF
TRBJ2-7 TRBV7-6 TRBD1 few TGTGCCAGCAGCTTAGCTGGGACAGCGTCCTACGAGCAGTACTTC CASSLAGTASYEQYF
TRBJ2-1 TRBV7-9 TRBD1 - TGTGCCAGCAGCTTGGGCCGACAGGGGTTCAATGAGCAGTTCTTC CASSLGRQGFNEQFF
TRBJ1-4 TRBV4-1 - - TGCGCCAGCAGCCAAGAGTATGACAGTTCGGCAACTAATGAAAAACTGTTTTTT CASSQEYDSSATNEKLFF
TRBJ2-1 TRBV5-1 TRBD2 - TGCGCCAGCAGCCCCGGGACTAGCGGGAGCTTGGAGCAGTTCTTC CASSPGTSGSLEQFF
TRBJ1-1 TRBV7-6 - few TGTGCCAGCAGCCCAGGACAGACAAACACTGAAGCTTTCTTT CASSPGQTNTEAFF
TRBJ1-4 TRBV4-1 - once TGCGCCAGCAGCCAAGAGGACAGATCCAATGAAAAACTGTTTTTT CASSQEDRSNEKLFF
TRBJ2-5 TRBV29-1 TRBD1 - TGCAGCGTTGGGCAGGGGGTGTTTCAGGAGACCCAGTACTTC CSVGQGVFQETQYF
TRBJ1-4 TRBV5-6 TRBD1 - TGTGCCAGCAGCACCGGACAGGTCTTTAATGAAAAACTGTTTTTT CASSTGQVFNEKLFF
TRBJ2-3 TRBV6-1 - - TGTGCCAGCAGTGAGGCGGCGGTAAGCACAGATACGCAGTATTTT CASSEAAVSTDTQYF
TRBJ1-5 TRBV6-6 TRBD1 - TGTGCCAGCAGCACCAGGGGGGTAGGGGCCCAGCATTTT CASSTRGVGAQHF